This TCR beta chain is drawn from a study of blood T cell repertoires in COVID-19. The overall study: Sample material is recorded as cDNA or gDNA derived from T cells, B-cell-depleted T cells, or PBMCs.

The data were produced by immunoSEQ multiplex PCR, yet TCRdb's version contains in-frame clones alone and is incomplete. The sample has about 240,000 clones, 80% to 90% seen once. V dropped 4 bases and J dropped 7 bases, with 20 bases sitting between them. This CDR3 contains 15 residues. Germline CDR1 reads SGDLS; CDR2 reads YYNGEE. The chain uses TRBV9 and TRBJ1-2; D call uncertain. The sequenced sample consisted of PBMCs or T cells enriched from blood (not recorded which). This clonotype was obtained from a young woman who had recovered from COVID-19. The CDR3 nucleotides read TGTGCCAGCAGCCCCCCCCGATTGATGGAGAGTGGCTACACCTTC. Translating it yields CASSPPRLMESGYTF.